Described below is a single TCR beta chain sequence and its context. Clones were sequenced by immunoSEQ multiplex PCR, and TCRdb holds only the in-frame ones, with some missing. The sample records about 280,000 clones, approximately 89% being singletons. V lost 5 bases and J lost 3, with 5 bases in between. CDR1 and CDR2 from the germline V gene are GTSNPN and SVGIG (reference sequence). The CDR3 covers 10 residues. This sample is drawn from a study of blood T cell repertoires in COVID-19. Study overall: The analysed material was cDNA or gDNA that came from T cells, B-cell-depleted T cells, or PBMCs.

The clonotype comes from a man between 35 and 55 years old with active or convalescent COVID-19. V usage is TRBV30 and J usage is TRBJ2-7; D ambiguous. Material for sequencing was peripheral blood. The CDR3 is CAWGNYEQYF. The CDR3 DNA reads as TGTGCCTGGGGTAACTACGAGCAGTACTTC.